The following is a T cell receptor (beta chain) sequence with its context. The antigen is not known. The junction departs from the called germline gene at one end, perhaps through a read error. This entry comes from a study of regulatory T cells in long-lasting Graves disease. The wider study: Those with persistent Graves' disease had received antithyroid drugs for over 5 years with positive TSH receptor antibodies. Overall study findings and caveats: Preferential use of TRBV28, TRBJ1-2 and TRBJ2-5 was seen in persistent disease. Persistent Graves' patients showed less TCR diversity than newly diagnosed ones.

For TCR beta, libraries came from iRepertoire HTBI primers and Arm-PCR of CDR3 regions. TCRdb reanalysed the multiplex PCR reads using MiXCR and keeps one entry per CDR3 protein. The top ten hold around 30% of the sample, which has some 330,000 distinct CDR3 sequences, approximately 25% seen once. The CDR3 covers 14 residues. Germline-derived CDR1 and CDR2 are SGHAT and FQNNGV. Time point indicated: persistent/refractory GD, antithyroid drugs over 5 years with positive TRAb. RNA isolated from PBMCs was used to make the TCR library. The authors drew around 9 milliliters of peripheral blood into EDTA tubes.

This TCR derives from a woman aged 40 to 55 with Graves disease. The J gene is TRBJ2-7, the V gene TRBV11-2; TRBD2 matches 13 bases. The sample in question was peripheral blood mononuclear cells (PBMCs), obtained when the disease was refractory, from a patient treated with antithyroid drugs. DNA for the CDR3: TGTGCCAGCAGCCGATCCCGGACTAGCGGGAGACCCGTCTTC. Protein product: CASSRSRTSGRPVF. The entire variable domain, with the rest obtained from reference TRBV11-2 and TRBJ2-7, is as follows: EAGVAQSPRYKIIEKRQSVAFWCNPISGHATLYWYQQILGQGPKLLIQFQNNGVVDDSQLPKDRFSAERLKGVDSTLKIQPAKLEDSAVYLCASSRSRTSGRPVFGPGTRLTVT.